This T cell receptor beta chain was recovered during a study of cytomegalovirus exposure and HLA in healthy donors. Whole-study findings and limits: The CMV antigen specificity of a few CMV-associated chains was confirmed through in vitro analysis.

With respect to this clone: What it recognizes is unknown.

Amplification used 60 Vbeta primers and 13 Jbeta primers. Profiled with immunoSEQ multiplex PCR; TCRdb holds only in-frame clones, not every one. The sample contains approximately 120,000 clones, about two thirds of which appear only once. Trimming removed 6 bases from V and 0 bases from J; junction bases left unmatched: 2. From germline, CDR1 is LNHDA and CDR2 SQIVND (reference sequence). The CDR3 spans 15 residues. Source material: PBMCs. This sequence was found in a woman aged 70-85 years in good health and CMV-seropositive. The genes are TRBV19 and TRBJ2-1; TRBD2 matches 10 bases. CDR3 residues: CASRLAGISYNEQFF. The CDR3 region has the DNA TGTGCCAGTAGACTAGCGGGGATCTCCTACAATGAGCAGTTCTTC.